Presented here are 14 T cell receptor beta chains from one specimen sequenced in a study of blood T cell repertoires in COVID-19. Assay: immunoSEQ multiplex PCR; the TCRdb copy retains only in-frame clones and omits some. The table records about 120,000 clones, 85% of them present only once. The material sequenced was peripheral blood. These receptors came from a man aged 80 or over with acute or convalescent COVID-19.

This rearrangement joins TRBV29-1 to TRBJ1-5, with TRBD1 matching over 12 bases. The CDR3 consists of 14 residues. Germline-derived CDR1 and CDR2 are SQVTM and ANQGSEA. J lost 6 bases, V lost 6 bases, and 6 bases had no gene match. This CDR3 reads CSVGTGGTGQPQHF. The CDR3 DNA reads TGCAGCGTCGGGACAGGGGGCACCGGTCAGCCCCAGCATTTT.

V usage is TRBV20-1 and J usage is TRBJ1-1; TRBD1 agrees at 10 bases. The junction had 6 bases not matched to a gene; V was cut back by 3 bases and J by 8 bases. Germline values: CDR1 DFQATT, CDR2 SNEGSKA (reference sequence). The CDR3 totals 13 residues. As DNA, the CDR3 is TGCAGTGCTAGTACGACAGGGGGCCAGGAAGCTTTCTTT. This encodes CSASTTGGQEAFF.

J is TRBJ1-5 and V is TRBV28; D is perhaps TRBD1 (5 bases). Per the germline V gene, CDR1 is MDHEN and CDR2 is SYDVKM. The CDR3 totals 15 residues. V was trimmed by 5 bases and J by 0 bases, leaving 11 bases between them. Written as DNA, the CDR3 is TGTGCCAGCAGTACGCGACAGTATAGCAATCAGCCCCAGCATTTT. Translating gives CASSTRQYSNQPQHF.

The chain carries TRBV7-6 and TRBJ2-2; no firm D call. The germline CDR1 and CDR2 sequences are SGHVS and FNYEAQ. The CDR3 extends over 13 amino acids. The ends were cut back, 5 bases at V and 5 bases at J, with 9 bases in the middle. CDR3 in DNA: TGTGCCAGCAGCCTAAGAGGTACCGGGGAGCTGTTTTTT. It specifies CASSLRGTGELFF.

The chain recombines TRBV18 with TRBJ1-5, with TRBD1 matching 9 bases. The CDR3 has 15 amino acids. Germline CDR1 reads KGHSH; CDR2 reads LQKENI. Germline trimming cut 2 bases from V and 3 bases from J; bases unmatched to any gene: 2. The CDR3 loop reads CASSPGTGHNQPQHF. The CDR3 bases are TGTGCCAGCTCACCAGGGACAGGGCACAATCAGCCCCAGCATTTT.

V usage is TRBV14 and J usage is TRBJ2-3; D is unclear. CDR1 is SGHDN and CDR2 is FVKESK in the germline V gene. The CDR3 length is 15 residues. Between the trimmed V and J ends, which lost 4 bases and 3 bases, there was a span of 14 bases. The CDR3 here is CASSLTAQFTDTQYF. The CDR3 DNA follows: TGTGCCAGCAGCCTCACCGCACAGTTTACAGATACGCAGTATTTT.

The rearrangement links TRBV3-1 (or the pseudogene TRBV3-2) to TRBJ2-1; TRBD2 agrees at 10 bases. Germline CDR1 LGHDT, CDR2 YNNKEL (reference sequence). The CDR3 is made up of 17 amino acids. V lost 4 bases to trimming and J lost 5 bases; unmatched junction nucleotides: 11. In DNA form, the CDR3 reads TGTGCCAGCAGCCCGCGCCGGACTAGCGGAACCAACAATGAGCAGTTCTTC. It translates to CASSPRRTSGTNNEQFF.

The V call is TRBV6-1, the J call TRBJ1-2, with D possibly matching TRBD1 (5 bases). Germline V gives CDR1 MNHNS, CDR2 SASEGT. V dropped 0 bases and J dropped 0 bases, with 14 bases sitting between them. CDR3 size: 17 residues. This chain's CDR3 is CASSEAGLKTANYGYTF. The CDR3 DNA is TGTGCCAGCAGTGAAGCGGGACTGAAAACCGCTAACTATGGCTACACCTTC.

V usage is TRBV7-9 and J usage is TRBJ2-3, with 9 bases identical to TRBD2. Germline CDR1 reads SEHNR; CDR2 reads FQNEAQ (reference sequence). With 6 bases clipped from V and 2 bases from J, the junction kept 18 bases outside the gene matches. There are 19 residues in the CDR3. The CDR3 sequence: CASSLGVSGGRPFTDTQYF. The CDR3 DNA is TGTGCCAGCAGTTTGGGCGTAAGCGGGGGGCGACCGTTCACAGATACGCAGTATTTT. Based on the CDR3 plus reference TRBV7-9 and TRBJ2-3, the full variable domain is DTGVSQNPRHKITKRGQNVTFRCDPISEHNRLYWYRQTLGQGPEFLTYFQNEAQLEKSRLLSDRFSAERPKGSFSTLEIQRTEQGDSAMYLCASSLGVSGGRPFTDTQYFGPGTRLTVL.

This clone was detected once. The chain recombines TRBV7-9 with TRBJ1-1; TRBD1 aligns across 9 bases. V was clipped by 1 base and J by 1 base; unmatched bases: 4. The CDR3 has 16 residues. CDR1 and CDR2 (germline): SEHNR, FQNEAQ (reference sequence). Written as DNA, the CDR3 is TGTGCCAGCAGCTTAGGGACAGGGGCGGGGAACACTGAAGCTTTCTTT. It translates to CASSLGTGAGNTEAFF.

The V call is TRBV12-5, the J call TRBJ2-1; no reliable D call. Trimming pared 6 bases from V and 0 bases from J, leaving 9 bases between. Per the germline V gene, CDR1 is LGHNT and CDR2 is FRNRAP. The CDR3 extends over 14 amino acids. The CDR3 here is CASGSLFSYNEQFF. In DNA, the CDR3 is TGTGCTAGTGGGTCGCTATTCTCCTACAATGAGCAGTTCTTC.

The CDR3 reads CASSPRGGHTDTQYF. CDR3 sequence (DNA): TGTGCCAGCAGCCCTAGGGGGGGCCACACAGATACGCAGTATTTT. The chain has TRBV13 and TRBJ2-3; D possibly corresponds to TRBD2 (7 bases). The CDR3 spans 15 residues. In germline, CDR1 is PRHDT, CDR2 FYEKMQ (reference sequence). V was trimmed by 5 bases and J by 2 bases, leaving 14 bases between them.

The chain uses TRBV7-6 and TRBJ1-3, with 8 positions matching TRBD1. The CDR3 length is 17 residues. V dropped 5 bases and J dropped 0; count of bases not matched to a gene: 9. CDR1 and CDR2 (germline): SGHVS, FNYEAQ. CDR3 sequence (DNA): TGTGCCAGCAGCACTGGACAGGGCTCATTCTCTGGAAACACCATATATTTT. This codes for CASSTGQGSFSGNTIYF.

The V gene is TRBV30, the J gene TRBJ1-1, with a possible D match to TRBD1 (5 bases). Trimming took off 5 bases at V and 6 bases at J, with 16 bases between the two ends. Germline CDR1 and CDR2: GTSNPN and SVGIG (reference sequence). The CDR3 has 13 residues. Written as DNA, the CDR3 is TGTGCCTGGCTTAGTCAGGGTTTCTCTGAAGCTTTCTTT. Protein product: CAWLSQGFSEAFF.